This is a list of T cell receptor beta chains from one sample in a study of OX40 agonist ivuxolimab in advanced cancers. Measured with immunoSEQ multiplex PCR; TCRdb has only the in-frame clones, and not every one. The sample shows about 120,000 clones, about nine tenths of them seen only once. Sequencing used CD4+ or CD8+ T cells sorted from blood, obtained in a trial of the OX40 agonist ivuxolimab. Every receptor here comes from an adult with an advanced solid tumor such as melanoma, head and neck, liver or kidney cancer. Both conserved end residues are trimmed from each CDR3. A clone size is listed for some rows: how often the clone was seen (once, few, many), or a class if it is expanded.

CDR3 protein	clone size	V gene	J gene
ASSPTPESPYEQY	NA	TRBV18	TRBJ2-7
ASSLVPRGKNEKLF	NA	TRBV7-8	TRBJ1-4
ASRGARPDQPQH	NA	TRBV7-8	TRBJ1-5
ASSPQAGGYEQF	once	TRBV6-4	TRBJ2-1
ASLVGSTDTQY	NA	TRBV28	TRBJ2-3
ASSEIIGGLETQY	NA	TRBV25-1	TRBJ2-5
ASMTAGAEAF	NA	TRBV6-5	TRBJ1-1
ASSMTTGIQETQY	NA	TRBV19	TRBJ2-5
ASSSATYEQY	NA	TRBV18	TRBJ2-7
AIGTVGQPQH	NA	TRBV10-3	TRBJ1-5
ASSLSGTGELF	NA	TRBV7-3	TRBJ2-2
ASRDRLGQKNYGYT	many	TRBV2	TRBJ1-2
ASSIVEQF	NA	TRBV19	TRBJ2-1
ASSPDGYGYT	NA	TRBV18	TRBJ1-2
ASSYQGNEKLF	NA	TRBV6-6	TRBJ1-4
ASSQTAQGAREKLF	NA	TRBV7-8	TRBJ1-4
AISGRGYNEQF	NA	TRBV10-3	TRBJ2-1
ASSRGQVINYGYT	NA	TRBV4-2	TRBJ1-2
ASSLGSRAAYYT	NA	TRBV5-1	TRBJ1-2
SVNIVSSYNEQF	NA	TRBV29-1	TRBJ2-1
ASSFSGSGGELF	NA	TRBV7-3	TRBJ2-2
ASRMREPWDTQY	NA	TRBV27	TRBJ2-3
ASSTTGGHQPQH	NA	TRBV19	TRBJ1-5
ASSIGLGGGNEQF	NA	TRBV19	TRBJ2-1